This T cell receptor (beta chain) originates from a study of early T cells in non-severe SARS-CoV-2 infection. TCRdb processed the 5' RACE reads anew with MiXCR; each CDR3 protein has one entry. The sample comprises tens of thousands of distinct CDR3 sequences, 9.5% to 13% of which are singletons, and 6.4% rests with the top ten. The ends were cut back, 0 bases at V and 6 bases at J, with 8 bases in the middle. There are 13 residues in the CDR3. CDR1 MNHNY and CDR2 SVGAGI come from the germline V gene (reference sequence). Material: whole blood. The chain links TRBV6-6 to TRBJ2-5; D tentatively reads TRBD1 or TRBD2 (5 bases each). This clonotype was obtained from an adult who was a healthcare worker with PCR-confirmed SARS-CoV-2 infection or an uninfected control (not recorded which). CDR3 sequence: CASSYSGEKTQYF. In DNA form, the CDR3 reads TGTGCCAGCAGTTACTCGGGGGAGAAGACCCAGTACTTC.